This T cell receptor beta chain was sequenced for a study of response to subunit inactivated influenza vaccine. TCRdb reprocessed the RT-PCR reads via MiXCR and lists one record per CDR3 protein. The table includes about 500,000 distinct CDR3 sequences, approximately 16% detected once. Looked up from germline, CDR1 is DFQATT and CDR2 is SNEGSKA (reference sequence). The V end lost 0 bases, the J end lost 11 bases, and 16 bases lay between the germline ends. There are 13 residues in the CDR3. The chain recombines TRBV20-1 with TRBJ1-1; the D is unclear. This TCR was sampled from a man in his fifties or sixties who received an inactivated influenza vaccine. The sequenced sample was CD4+ T cells sorted from PBMCs, obtained less than 30 months after vaccination. CDR3: CSARDNRRTKAFF. The CDR3 DNA is TGCAGTGCTAGAGATAATCGCAGGACGAAGGCTTTCTTT.